Included here is one TCR beta chain sequence, with context. The count of this clone is one. What antigen it recognizes has not been identified. It has no much larger one-base neighbor in the sample; base qualities were not kept. To sequence the TCRbeta CDR3 region, genomic DNA was isolated from the sorted cells. The immunoSEQ Assay was used to sequence the TCRbeta CDR3 regions. Here the immuneACCESS table is served through TCRdb, limited to in-frame sequences with V and J called. Missing clones are a known gap in these copies; in checked studies unresolved V genes cover under half, and the rest lacks a known reason. A total of 50,000 to 60,000 clones appear in this sample, roughly 90% of them only once. Around 7% of the sample lies in the top ten. These data come from a study of OX40 agonist ivuxolimab in advanced cancers. Study-level background: Ivuxolimab was a fully human IgG2 agonistic monoclonal antibody targeting the costimulatory receptor OX40 (CD134). Intravenous ivuxolimab was administered to patients every 2 weeks at six dose levels: 0.01, 0.1, 0.3, 1.5, 3 and 10 mg/kg. Among the roughly 52 dose-escalation patients, about 20 had hepatocellular carcinoma, approximately 15 melanoma, 9 renal cell carcinoma and 9 head and neck cancer. A male proportion of around 83% and a mean age of approximately 62 years, ranging from about 20 to 80, were recorded for the dose-escalation cohort. Prior anti-PD-1, anti-PD-L1 or anti-CTLA-4 therapy was permitted, and checkpoint inhibitors had been received by around 40% of dose-escalation patients. Partial responses occurred in three dose-escalation patients, of whom one had hepatocellular carcinoma and two had cutaneous melanoma. Peripheral TCRbeta sequencing was intended to test whether TCR sequence diversity was altered and clonal T-cell expansion was caused by ivuxolimab. The monotherapy dose-escalation portion (N ≈ 52 patients) of the phase I ivuxolimab trial is reported in the paper. Points the paper makes about the study in general: At doses from 0.1 to 3.0 mg/kg, clonal expansion was seen in both CD4+ and CD8+ blood T cells between baseline and week 6. Antigen specificity was not determined for the clonally expanded peripheral T cells. Low levels of normalized T-cell clonal expansion were also seen in some nonresponding patients. After ivuxolimab, CD8+ T cells had more expanded clones than CD4+ T cells on average. In the 0.1-3.0 mg/kg groups, partial responders had among the lowest normalized peripheral clonal expansion, particularly in CD8+ T cells.

From V the trimming removes 1 base and from J it removes 1 base, while the gene matches leave 5 bases of the junction unaccounted for. There are 16 amino acids in the CDR3, from cysteine to phenylalanine inclusive. Just the 48-base CDR3 DNA is kept, in frame starting at base 1. Sequences SGHNT (CDR1) and YENEEA (CDR2) are obtained from the germline V gene. Patients with autoimmune disease history or receiving systemic immunosuppression were excluded from the trial. Peripheral blood for TCR sequencing was collected from all dose cohorts at baseline, on cycle 4 day 1, and on cycle 7 day 1. The samples were drawn from a first-in-human, open-label, multicenter phase I dose-escalation trial of ivuxolimab. Adults with locally advanced or metastatic melanoma, renal cell carcinoma, hepatocellular carcinoma or head and neck squamous cell carcinoma were enrolled in the trial. Before TCR sequencing, CD4+ T cells and CD8+ T cells were sorted from peripheral blood as separate populations.

The chain joins TRBV11-3 to TRBJ2-3, and 7 junctional nucleotides match TRBD2. This TCR was sampled from an adult with an advanced solid tumor such as melanoma, head and neck, liver or kidney cancer. The sample here was CD4+ or CD8+ T cells sorted from blood, taken in a trial of the OX40 agonist ivuxolimab. The nucleotides read TGTGCCAGCAGCTTAGCGGGGGGACTCGGCACAGATACGCAGTATTTT. Protein translation: CASSLAGGLGTDTQYF.